This record looks at one T cell receptor (beta chain) sequence and its context. The data are from a study of blood T cell repertoires in COVID-19. Study context: Sample material is recorded as cDNA or gDNA derived from T cells, B-cell-depleted T cells, or PBMCs.

Sequenced by immunoSEQ multiplex PCR; TCRdb stores in-frame clones only, minus some. The data contain over 120,000 clones, around 83% of them singletons. CDR3 size: 16 residues. CDR1 is DFQATT and CDR2 is SNEGSKA in the germline V gene (reference sequence). V gave up 3 bases and J gave up 0 bases; unmatched junction bases: 9. The sample consisted of peripheral blood. The origin of this receptor is a man aged 60 to 69 with active or convalescent COVID-19. The chain is built from TRBV20-1 and TRBJ2-3, with TRBD2 matching 7 bases. The CDR3 protein is CSASPPSGTSTDTQYF. The DNA of the CDR3 is TGCAGTGCTAGTCCGCCTAGCGGAACTAGCACAGATACGCAGTATTTT.